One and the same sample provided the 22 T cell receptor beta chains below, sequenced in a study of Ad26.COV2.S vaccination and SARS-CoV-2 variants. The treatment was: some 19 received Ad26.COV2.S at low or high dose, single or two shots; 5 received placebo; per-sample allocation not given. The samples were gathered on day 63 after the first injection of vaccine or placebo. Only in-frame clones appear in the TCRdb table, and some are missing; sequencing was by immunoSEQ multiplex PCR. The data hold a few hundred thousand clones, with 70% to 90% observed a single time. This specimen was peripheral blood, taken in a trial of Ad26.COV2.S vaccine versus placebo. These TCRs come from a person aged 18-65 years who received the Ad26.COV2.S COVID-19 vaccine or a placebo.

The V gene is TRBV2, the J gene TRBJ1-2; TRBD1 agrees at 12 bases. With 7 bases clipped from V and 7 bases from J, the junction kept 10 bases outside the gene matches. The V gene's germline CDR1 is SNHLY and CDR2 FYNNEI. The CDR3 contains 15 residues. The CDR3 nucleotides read TGTGCCAGCATACATCCGGGACAGGGGGCGCGTGGCTACACCTTC. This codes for CASIHPGQGARGYTF.

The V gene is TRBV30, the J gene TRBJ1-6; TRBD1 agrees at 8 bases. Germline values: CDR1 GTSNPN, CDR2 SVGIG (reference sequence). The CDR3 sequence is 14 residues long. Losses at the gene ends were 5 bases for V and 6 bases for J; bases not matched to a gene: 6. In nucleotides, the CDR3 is TGTGCCTGGGGGACAGGAACCCCTAATTCACCCCTCCACTTT. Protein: CAWGTGTPNSPLHF. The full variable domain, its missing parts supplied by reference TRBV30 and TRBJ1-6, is SQTIHQWPATLVQPVGSPLSLECTVEGTSNPNLYWYRQAAGRGLQLLFYSVGIGQISSEVPQNLSASRPQDRQFILSSKKLLLSDSGFYLCAWGTGTPNSPLHFGNGTRLTVT.

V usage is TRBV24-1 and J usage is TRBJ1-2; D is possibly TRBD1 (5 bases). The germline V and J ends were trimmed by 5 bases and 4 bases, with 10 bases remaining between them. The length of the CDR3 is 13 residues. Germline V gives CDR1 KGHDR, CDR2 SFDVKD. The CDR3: CATSVGAGYGYTF. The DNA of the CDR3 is TGTGCCACCAGTGTTGGGGCGGGCTATGGCTACACCTTC.

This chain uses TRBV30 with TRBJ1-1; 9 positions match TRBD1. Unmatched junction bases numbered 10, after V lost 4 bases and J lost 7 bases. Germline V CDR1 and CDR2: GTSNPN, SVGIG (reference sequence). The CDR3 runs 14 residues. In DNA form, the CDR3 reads TGTGCCTGGAAAAGACAGGGGGAAAGCGGTGAAGCTTTCTTT. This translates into CAWKRQGESGEAFF.

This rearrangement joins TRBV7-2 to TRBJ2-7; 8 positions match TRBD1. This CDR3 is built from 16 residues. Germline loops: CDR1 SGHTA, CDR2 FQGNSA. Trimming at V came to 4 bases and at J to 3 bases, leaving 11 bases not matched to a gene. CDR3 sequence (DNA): TGTGCCAGCAGCTCTAGGACAGGGAACAACGACTACGAGCAGTACTTC. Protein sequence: CASSSRTGNNDYEQYF.

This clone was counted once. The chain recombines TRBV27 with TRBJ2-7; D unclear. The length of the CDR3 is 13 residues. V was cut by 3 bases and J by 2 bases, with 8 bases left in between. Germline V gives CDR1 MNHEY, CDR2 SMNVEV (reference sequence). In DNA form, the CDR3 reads TGTGCCAGCAGTTTGTCCCAGACCTACGAGCAGTACTTC. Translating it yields CASSLSQTYEQYF.

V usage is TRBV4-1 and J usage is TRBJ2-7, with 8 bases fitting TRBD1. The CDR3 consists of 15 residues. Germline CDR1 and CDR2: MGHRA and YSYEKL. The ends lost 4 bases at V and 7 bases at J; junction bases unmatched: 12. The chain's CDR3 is CASSRSDQGADEQYF. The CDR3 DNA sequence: TGCGCCAGCAGCCGTTCAGATCAGGGGGCTGATGAGCAGTACTTC.

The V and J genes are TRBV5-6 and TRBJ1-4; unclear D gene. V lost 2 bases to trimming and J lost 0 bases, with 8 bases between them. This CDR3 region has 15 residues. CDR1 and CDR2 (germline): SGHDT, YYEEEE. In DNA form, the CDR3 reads TGTGCCAGCAGCTTAGCCCCGGCAACTAATGAAAAACTGTTTTTT. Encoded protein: CASSLAPATNEKLFF.

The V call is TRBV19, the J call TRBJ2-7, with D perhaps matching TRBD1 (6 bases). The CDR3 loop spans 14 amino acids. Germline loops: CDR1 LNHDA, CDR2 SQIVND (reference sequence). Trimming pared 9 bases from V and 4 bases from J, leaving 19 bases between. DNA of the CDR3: TGTGCCAGGGCAGGGGTAGCCCCGTGGTACGAGCAGTACTTC. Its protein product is CARAGVAPWYEQYF.

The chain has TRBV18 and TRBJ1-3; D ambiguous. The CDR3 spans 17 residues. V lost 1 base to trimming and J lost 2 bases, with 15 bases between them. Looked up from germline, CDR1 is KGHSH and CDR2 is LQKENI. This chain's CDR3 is CASSPLPAASTGNTIYF. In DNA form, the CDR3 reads TGTGCCAGCTCACCACTACCAGCGGCGTCAACTGGAAACACCATATATTTT.

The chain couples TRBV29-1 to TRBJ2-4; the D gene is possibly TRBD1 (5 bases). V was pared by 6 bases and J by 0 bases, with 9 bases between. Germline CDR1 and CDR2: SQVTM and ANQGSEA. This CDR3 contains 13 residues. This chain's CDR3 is CSVKGLAKNIQYF. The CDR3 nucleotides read TGCAGCGTGAAGGGGCTAGCCAAAAACATTCAGTACTTC.

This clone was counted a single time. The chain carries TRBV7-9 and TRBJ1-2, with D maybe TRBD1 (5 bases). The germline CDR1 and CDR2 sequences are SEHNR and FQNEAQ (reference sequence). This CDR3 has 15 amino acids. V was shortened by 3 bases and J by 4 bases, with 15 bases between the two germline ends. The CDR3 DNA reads TGTGCCAGCAGCTTGTTTTTACAGGCAGGCTATGGCTACACCTTC. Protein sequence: CASSLFLQAGYGYTF.

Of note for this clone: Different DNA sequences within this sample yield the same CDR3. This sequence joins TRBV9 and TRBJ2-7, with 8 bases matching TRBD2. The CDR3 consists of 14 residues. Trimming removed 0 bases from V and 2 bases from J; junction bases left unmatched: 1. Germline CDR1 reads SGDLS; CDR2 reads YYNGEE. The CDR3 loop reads CASSVAGGTYEQYF. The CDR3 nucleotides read TGTGCCAGCAGCGTAGCGGGGGGGACCTACGAGCAGTACTTC.

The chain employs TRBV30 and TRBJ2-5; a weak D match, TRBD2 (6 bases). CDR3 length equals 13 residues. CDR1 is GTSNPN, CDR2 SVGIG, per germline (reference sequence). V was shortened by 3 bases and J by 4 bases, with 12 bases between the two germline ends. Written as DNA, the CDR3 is TGTGCCTGGAGGCGGGGATGGCGAGAGACCCAGTACTTC. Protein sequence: CAWRRGWRETQYF.

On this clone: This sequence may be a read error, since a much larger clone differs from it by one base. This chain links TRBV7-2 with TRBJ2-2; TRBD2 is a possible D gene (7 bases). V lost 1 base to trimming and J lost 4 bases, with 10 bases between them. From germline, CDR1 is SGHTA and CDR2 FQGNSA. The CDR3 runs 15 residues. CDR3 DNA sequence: TGTGCCAGCAGCTTAGAGGGGGGGGGCACCGGGGAGCTGTTTTTT. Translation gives CASSLEGGGTGELFF.

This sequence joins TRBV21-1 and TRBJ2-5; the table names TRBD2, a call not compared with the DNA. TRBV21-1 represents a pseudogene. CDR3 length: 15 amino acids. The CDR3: CASSARTRFEGTQYF. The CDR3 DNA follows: TGTGCCAGCAGCGCCCGGACTAGATTCGAGGGGACCCAGTACTTC.

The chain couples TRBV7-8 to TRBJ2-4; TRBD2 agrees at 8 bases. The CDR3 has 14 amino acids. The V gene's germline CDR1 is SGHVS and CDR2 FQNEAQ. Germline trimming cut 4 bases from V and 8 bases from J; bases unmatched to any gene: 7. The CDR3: CASSWGGLADIQYF. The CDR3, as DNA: TGTGCCAGCAGCTGGGGAGGACTAGCTGACATTCAGTACTTC.

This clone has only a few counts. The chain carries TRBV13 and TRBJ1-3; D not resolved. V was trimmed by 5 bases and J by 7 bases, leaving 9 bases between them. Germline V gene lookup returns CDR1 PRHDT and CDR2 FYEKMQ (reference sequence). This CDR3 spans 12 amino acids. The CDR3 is CASSPQSNTIYF. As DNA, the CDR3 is TGTGCCAGCAGCCCCCAAAGCAACACCATATATTTT. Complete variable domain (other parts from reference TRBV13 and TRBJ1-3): AAGVIQSPRHLIKEKRETATLKCYPIPRHDTVYWYQQGPGQDPQFLISFYEKMQSDKGSIPDRFSAQQFSDYHSELNMSSLELGDSALYFCASSPQSNTIYFGEGSWLTVV.

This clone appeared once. The CDR3 DNA reads as TGTGCCAGCAGTGAGACGGGGTACCGAACTTCCTACGAGCAGTACTTC. It yields the protein CASSETGYRTSYEQYF. The rearrangement uses TRBV2 and TRBJ2-7, with a possible D match to TRBD2 (5 bases). The V gene lost 3 bases and the J gene lost 1 base, with 16 bases spanning the gap. The CDR3 spans 16 residues. Looked up from germline, CDR1 is SNHLY and CDR2 is FYNNEI. The complete variable domain, with remaining parts taken from reference TRBV2 and TRBJ2-7, reads EPEVTQTPSHQVTQMGQEVILRCVPISNHLYFYWYRQILGQKVEFLVSFYNNEISEKSEIFDDQFSVERPDGSNFTLKIRSTKLEDSAMYFCASSETGYRTSYEQYFGPGTRLTVT.

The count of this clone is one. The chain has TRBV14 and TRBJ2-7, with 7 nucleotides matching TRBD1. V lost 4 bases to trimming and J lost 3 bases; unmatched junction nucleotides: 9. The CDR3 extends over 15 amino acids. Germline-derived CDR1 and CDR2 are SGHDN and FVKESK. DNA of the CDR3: TGTGCCAGCAGCCCGGGACAGCCGGTGGGCTACGAGCAGTACTTC. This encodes CASSPGQPVGYEQYF.

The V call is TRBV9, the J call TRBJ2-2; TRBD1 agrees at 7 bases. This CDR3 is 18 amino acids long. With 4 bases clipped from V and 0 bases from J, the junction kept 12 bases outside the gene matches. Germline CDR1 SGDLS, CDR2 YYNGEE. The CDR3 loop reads CASSPAAGGTANTGELFF. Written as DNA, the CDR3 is TGTGCCAGCAGCCCCGCCGCGGGTGGGACAGCGAACACCGGGGAGCTGTTTTTT.

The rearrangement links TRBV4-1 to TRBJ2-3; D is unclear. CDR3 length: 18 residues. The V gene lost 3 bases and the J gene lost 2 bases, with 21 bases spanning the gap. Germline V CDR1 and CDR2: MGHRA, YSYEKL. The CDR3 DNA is TGCGCCAGCAGCCATGCCCCCACGGATACTCGCCTCACAGATACGCAGTATTTT. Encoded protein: CASSHAPTDTRLTDTQYF.